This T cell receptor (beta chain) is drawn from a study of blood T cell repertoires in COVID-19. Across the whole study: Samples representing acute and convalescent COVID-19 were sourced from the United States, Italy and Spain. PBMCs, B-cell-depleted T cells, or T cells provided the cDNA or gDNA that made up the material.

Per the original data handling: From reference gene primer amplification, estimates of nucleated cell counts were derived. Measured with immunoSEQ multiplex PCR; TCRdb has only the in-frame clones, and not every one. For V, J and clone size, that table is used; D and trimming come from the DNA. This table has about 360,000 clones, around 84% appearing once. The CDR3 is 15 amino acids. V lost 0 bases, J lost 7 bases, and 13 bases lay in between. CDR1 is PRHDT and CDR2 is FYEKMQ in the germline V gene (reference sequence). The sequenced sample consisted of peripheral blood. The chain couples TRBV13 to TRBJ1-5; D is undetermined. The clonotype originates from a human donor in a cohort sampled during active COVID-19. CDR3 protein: CASSLGSRSGQPQHF. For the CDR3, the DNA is TGTGCCAGCAGCTTAGGGTCCAGGTCGGGGCAGCCCCAGCATTTT.